Listed below are T cell receptor beta chains from one sample, sequenced in a study of OX40 agonist ivuxolimab in advanced cancers. Data came from immunoSEQ multiplex PCR; TCRdb stores just in-frame clones and leaves some out. The sample lists about 57,000 clones; under 85% were seen once. The sequencing used CD4+ or CD8+ T cells sorted from blood, collected in a trial of the OX40 agonist ivuxolimab. Receptors originate from an adult with an advanced solid tumor such as melanoma, head and neck, liver or kidney cancer. Each CDR3 is given with its conserved first and last residue.

v_call	j_call	cdr3_aa
TRBV7-7	TRBJ2-5	CASSQGQGVGETQYF
TRBV5-1	TRBJ2-5	CASSFSGLADAQYF
TRBV18	TRBJ2-2	CASSVAREMNTGELFF
TRBV30	TRBJ1-1	CAWGQGVTEAFF
TRBV2	TRBJ2-3	CASTRGQSTDTQYF
TRBV28	TRBJ2-4	CASRGPGKNIQYF
TRBV27	TRBJ2-2	CASSFWGQVGTGELFF
TRBV27	TRBJ1-4	CASSNLGTGNEKLFF
TRBV7-2	TRBJ2-7	CASSLAGPYEQYF
TRBV19	TRBJ2-7	CASSIRTGRLAVSSYEQYF
TRBV9	TRBJ1-2	CASSVVGGSCTF
TRBV18	TRBJ2-2	CASSPPVRDTGELFF
TRBV6-5	TRBJ1-2	CASRTGASPAYGYTF
TRBV10-2	TRBJ2-7	CASSESIPVAYEQYF
TRBV28	TRBJ1-5	CASALKAGWSNQPQHF
TRBV19	TRBJ2-5	CASSAGQGTQETQYF
TRBV19	TRBJ2-7	CASTPRPPYEQYF
TRBV10-3	TRBJ1-1	CAISERDTEAFF
TRBV28	TRBJ2-7	CASSPYGLVYEQYF
TRBV29-1	TRBJ2-1	CSATGTDYNEQFF
TRBV2	TRBJ1-4	CASSERPPGQINEKLFF
TRBV6-1	TRBJ1-2	CASSEANRGSYGYTF
TRBV27	TRBJ1-4	CASSFFPLGGRFGTNEKLFF
TRBV2	TRBJ2-1	CASQRYSSYNEQFF
TRBV11-3	TRBJ1-2	CASSPPQTGGIDGYTF
TRBV11-2	TRBJ2-2	CASSPTNTGELFF
TRBV28	TRBJ1-2	CASSPRDSYYGYTF
TRBV23-1	TRBJ2-7	CATARGQGDYEQYF
TRBV5-6	TRBJ1-2	CASSPGRGPNYGYTF
TRBV30	TRBJ1-1	CAWRVRGQTNTEAFF
TRBV19	TRBJ2-4	CASSISGLAMDIQYF
TRBV5-4	TRBJ2-6	CASRAEAVFTGANVLTF
TRBV11-2	TRBJ1-6	CASSLVPAISPLHF
TRBV2	TRBJ2-5	CASSESGLAGPLSYF
TRBV28	TRBJ2-6	CASSTTGSGANVLTF
TRBV7-2	TRBJ2-1	CASSLGGSNNEQFF
TRBV9	TRBJ2-1	CASSPTGTLSYNEQFF
TRBV6-6	TRBJ2-7	CALSRGPSYEQYF
TRBV6-5	TRBJ1-1	CASSESLSTEAFF
TRBV5-1	TRBJ1-4	CASRSDALSEKLFF
TRBV19	TRBJ1-1	CASSAKAEARTEAFF
TRBV30	TRBJ1-4	CAWSAKVRANEKLFF
TRBV6-5	TRBJ2-7	CASSYSTGASYEQYF
TRBV5-1	TRBJ1-2	CASSLSGGGYTF
TRBV25-1	TRBJ1-4	CASSESSRKNEKLFF
TRBV7-2	TRBJ1-2	CASSLANTEGGYTF
TRBV27	TRBJ2-7	CASSLSPPGYEQYF
TRBV12-5	TRBJ2-2	CASRVSNTGELFF
TRBV4-1	TRBJ1-1	CASSFRDRGLNTEAFF
TRBV6-1	TRBJ1-2	CASSEVGKASYGYTF
TRBV27	TRBJ1-4	CASSSGMARKLFF
TRBV7-8	TRBJ2-5	CASSTTNQGRGETQYF
TRBV4-2	TRBJ1-1	CASSQVNQNTEAFF
TRBV5-1	TRBJ2-3	CASSGAKGALTDTQYF